This entry concerns a single TCR beta chain. The sample originates from a study of blood T cell repertoires in COVID-19. Study context: The United States, Italy and Spain were the sources of the acute and convalescent COVID-19 samples. Sources were T cells, B-cell-depleted T cells, or PBMCs; the material itself was cDNA or gDNA.

Original analysis: Reference gene primer amplification yielded estimated nucleated cell counts. Produced via immunoSEQ multiplex PCR; TCRdb's table is partial and in-frame only. The V and J calls and the clone size are those of that table, but D and trimming were determined from the DNA. This table has under 200,000 clones, about three quarters appearing once. CDR1 is SGHRS and CDR2 is YFSETQ in the germline V gene. V trimming: 5 bases; J trimming: 5 bases; junction bases outside the gene matches: 4. The CDR3 spans 12 residues. Sequenced: peripheral blood. The chain has TRBV5-1 and TRBJ2-7; 7 nucleotides match TRBD1. The receptor was derived from a man aged 65 to 85 with acute or convalescent COVID-19. The CDR3 DNA is TGCGCCAGCAGTCAACAGGGGAACGAGCAGTACTTC. Amino acids: CASSQQGNEQYF.